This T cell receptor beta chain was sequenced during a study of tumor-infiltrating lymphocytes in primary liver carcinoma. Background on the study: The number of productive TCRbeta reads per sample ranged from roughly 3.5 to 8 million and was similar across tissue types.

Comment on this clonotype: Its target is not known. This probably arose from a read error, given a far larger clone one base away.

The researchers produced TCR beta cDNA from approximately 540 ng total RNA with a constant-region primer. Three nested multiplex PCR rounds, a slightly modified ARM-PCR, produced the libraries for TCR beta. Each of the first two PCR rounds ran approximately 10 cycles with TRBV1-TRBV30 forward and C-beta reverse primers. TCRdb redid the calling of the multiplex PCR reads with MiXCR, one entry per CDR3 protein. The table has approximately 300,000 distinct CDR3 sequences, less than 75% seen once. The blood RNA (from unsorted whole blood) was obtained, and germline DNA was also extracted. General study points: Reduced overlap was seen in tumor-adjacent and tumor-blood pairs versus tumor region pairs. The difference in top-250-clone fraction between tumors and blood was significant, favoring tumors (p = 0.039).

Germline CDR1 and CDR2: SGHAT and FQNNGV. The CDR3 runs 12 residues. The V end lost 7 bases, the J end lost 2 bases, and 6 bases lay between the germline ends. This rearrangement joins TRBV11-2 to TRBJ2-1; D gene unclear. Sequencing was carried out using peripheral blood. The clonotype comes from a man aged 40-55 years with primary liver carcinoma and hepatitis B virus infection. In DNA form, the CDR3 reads TGTGCCAGCATCCCCACCTACAATGAGCAGTTCTTC. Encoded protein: CASIPTYNEQFF.